This T cell receptor (beta chain) came from a study of post-analysis software for immune sequencing data. Of note for this clonotype: Its antigen is unknown.

The ends were cut back, 5 bases at V and 3 bases at J, with 11 bases in the middle. CDR1 SEHNR and CDR2 FQNEAQ come from the germline V gene (reference sequence). The CDR3 has 14 residues. TCR beta libraries were prepared from cDNA with unique molecular identifiers. Each sample of about 0.95 to 11 million input T cells yielded roughly 500,000 cDNA molecules, so each molecule approximated one T cell. TCRdb called the PCR reads again in MiXCR, with one record for every CDR3 protein. The table records hundreds of thousands of distinct CDR3 sequences, just under 30% of them present only once. Study outcomes and limitations: Five or six TRBV segments appeared more often in patients than in controls, and TRBV5-6, TRBV5-1 and TRBV20-1 were among these. Strong co-clustering by F measure linked samples that shared a preparation batch.

The chain has TRBV7-9 and TRBJ2-1; D call uncertain. This receptor was taken from a girl under 18 with multiple sclerosis. Sequencing was performed on blood. CDR3 amino acids: CASSPLTDYNEQFF. The CDR3 coding sequence is TGTGCCAGCAGCCCACTTACGGACTACAATGAGCAGTTCTTC.